In its sample, the clone carrying this TCR beta chain was seen many times. Antigen unknown. This sample was included in a study of T cells in Graves' hyperthyroidism and ophthalmopathy. Broader study findings: Within blood appeared most thyroid clonotypes that had expanded above 0.001.

With a duration under 2 months, the hyperthyroidism was newly diagnosed in patients aged 18 to 65. Diagnosis relied on clinical symptoms, serum thyroxine and TRAb, thyroid ultrasound and orbital computed tomography. When hyperthyroidism was first diagnosed, the blood sample was taken, preceding any ophthalmopathy symptoms. The CDR3 runs to 15 residues. The V and J ends lost 0 bases and 7 bases respectively, with 14 bases between them. The germline gives CDR1 MNHEY, CDR2 SVGAGI. Authors of the study amplified TCR beta CDR3 regions from RNA transcripts. The TCR CDR3 first-round RT-PCR relied on the HTBI primer set. Each CDR3 protein is one row after TCRdb ran MiXCR on the multiplex PCR reads. The table shows around 250,000 distinct CDR3 sequences, with 13% to 15% occurring only once.

This receptor was taken from a middle-aged woman with Graves' hyperthyroidism that later progressed to Graves' ophthalmopathy. Sequenced sample: blood. This chain uses TRBV6-5 with TRBJ2-3, with D perhaps matching TRBD1 (6 bases). The CDR3 DNA reads TGTGCCAGCAGTTACTCCGTGAAGACAGGCAATACGCAGTATTTT. Translating gives CASSYSVKTGNTQYF.